The source of this T cell receptor (beta chain) is a study of shared T cell receptors in the human thymus. The germline V and J ends were trimmed by 3 bases and 0 bases, with 18 bases remaining between them. Germline CDR1 reads LNHDA; CDR2 reads SQIVND (reference sequence). CDR3 size: 18 residues. The assay was immunoSEQ multiplex PCR, and TCRdb's table has in-frame clones only and misses some. This sample yields hundreds of thousands of clones, of which approximately 87% are seen a single time; 0.0094% belongs to the top ten. These data were also filed under a second study, of human thymus T cells. That source notes: Thymus tissue was removed during corrective cardiac surgery. Repertoires from thymus and blood appeared to show biased V and J gene usage.

The chain is built from TRBV19 and TRBJ1-5; a possible D gene is TRBD1 (6 bases). The sample taken for sequencing was thymocytes. The origin of this receptor is a boy under two years old with a congenital heart defect. CDR3 bases: TGTGCCAGTAGTATCCATGGAGTCAGGGGCGCTAGCAATCAGCCCCAGCATTTT. Translation gives CASSIHGVRGASNQPQHF.